This T cell receptor beta chain was retrieved from a study of radiotherapy plus CTLA-4 blockade in lung cancer. The repertoire was sequenced with immunoSEQ multiplex PCR; TCRdb's copy has only in-frame clones and lacks some. The sample includes roughly 32,000 clones, roughly 71% of them seen just once. CDR1 and CDR2 (germline): MRHNA, SNTAGT. V was cut by 6 bases and J by 1 base, with 12 bases left in between. The CDR3 spans 14 residues. The input for sequencing was peripheral blood, taken from a patient treated with radiotherapy plus ipilimumab. This chain joins TRBV6-4 and TRBJ1-1, with D perhaps TRBD1 (6 bases). The TCR comes from a human donor with non-small cell lung cancer who had stable disease on radiotherapy plus ipilimumab. The CDR3 bases are TGTGCCAGCAGATCTTGGACAGAGAACACTGAAGCTTTCTTT. Its translation is CASRSWTENTEAFF.